This T cell receptor beta chain was sequenced during a study of tissue T cells after allogeneic stem cell transplantation. The V and J ends lost 2 bases and 0 bases, in that order; junction bases with no gene match: 4. The CDR3 is made up of 16 amino acids. The germline V gene encodes CDR1 NSQYPW and CDR2 LRSPGD (reference sequence). Of note for this clone: Its target is unknown. The gene names here belong to mouse. Read coverage stops 1 residue before the CDR3 terminus; the germline J gene supplies the remainder.

The time point is: mouse harvest day 7 after allogeneic transplant. Mouse grafts combined 10^7 T-cell-depleted bone marrow cells with 10^6 splenic CD5+ T cells. Tissues came from B6→BALB/c major-mismatch GVHD mice at day 7 or 14. The protocol was immunoSEQ multiplex PCR, while the TCRdb copy is restricted to in-frame clones and leaves out a portion. This sample yields fewer than 6,000 clones, of which 46% are seen a single time; 3% belongs to the top ten. Study conclusions and caveats: TCR repertoires tracked anatomic similarity, regardless of disease or transplant status. This small cohort was clinically heterogeneous, and sampling depth was a limitation. The study did not identify alloreactive or antigen-specific tissue TCRs, and some clones might be persisting host cells.

The gene calls are TRBV1 and TRBJ2-7; 10 bases line up with TRBD2. The sequenced sample consisted of skin. The sequence was collected from a female BALB/c mouse given C57BL/6 T cells with graft-versus-host disease after an allogeneic hematopoietic cell transplant. The CDR3 reads CTCSARLGGSSYEQYF. Incomplete CDR3 DNA: TGCACCTGCAGTGCAAGACTGGGGGGCTCCTCCTATGAACAGTAC.